This T cell receptor (beta chain) was documented in a study of identifying expanded T cells in peripheral blood. The sample holds a few counts of this clone. The ends were cut back, 6 bases at V and 4 bases at J, with 13 bases in the middle. Per germline, CDR1 SNHLY and CDR2 FYNNEI. The CDR3 has 14 residues. The protocol was immunoSEQ multiplex PCR, while the TCRdb copy is restricted to in-frame clones and leaves out a portion. The repertoire holds approximately 58,000 clones, with over 75% as singletons. This receptor was obtained from a person aged 18 to 70 in good health. Sequencing was performed on blood. The chain joins TRBV2 to TRBJ1-3; D remains ambiguous. CDR3 residues: CASSVIKRGNTIYF. The CDR3 region has the DNA TGTGCCAGCAGCGTGATCAAACGGGGAAACACCATATATTTT.